Below are 32 T cell receptor beta chains sequenced from a single sample in a study of metastatic and nonmetastatic thyroid tumors. No patient had received any treatment before thyroid surgery. TCRdb re-processed the PCR reads through MiXCR. The table has several thousand clones, over 15% seen once. The sample was adjacent normal tissue. These receptor sequences come from a male donor with papillary thyroid cancer or a benign thyroid nodule (not recorded which). Some clones in this sample may be carry-over from other donors' samples.

The V and J genes are TRBV5-1 and TRBJ1-1, with 9 bases aligning to TRBD1. J lost 5 bases, V lost 9 bases, and 17 bases had no gene match. The V gene's germline CDR1 is SGHRS and CDR2 YFSETQ. The CDR3 covers 16 residues. CDR3 coding DNA: TGCGCCACCTCACGAGGGAACAGGGGGCGGGTGACTGAAGCTTTCTTT. It translates to CATSRGNRGRVTEAFF.

The J gene is TRBJ1-6, the V gene TRBV20-1; the D is unclear. The V gene's germline CDR1 is DFQATT and CDR2 SNEGSKA (reference sequence). The germline V and J ends were trimmed by 2 bases and 4 bases, with 9 bases remaining between them. The CDR3 runs to 14 residues. CDR3 loop: CSARRHGYNSPLHF. The CDR3 DNA is TGCAGTGCTAGACGGCATGGTTATAATTCACCCCTCCACTTT.

V usage is TRBV27 and J usage is TRBJ2-3; TRBD2 agrees at 11 bases. The CDR3 length is 15 residues. The V gene's germline CDR1 is MNHEY and CDR2 SMNVEV (reference sequence). The V gene end was trimmed by 3 bases and the J gene end by 7 bases; junction bases not matched to a gene: 6. The CDR3 DNA sequence: TGTGCCAGCAGTTTCAGGACTAGCGGGCTGAATACGCAGTATTTT. Protein sequence: CASSFRTSGLNTQYF.

This clone has only a few counts. The chain recombines TRBV12-3 or TRBV12-4 with TRBJ2-1, with D uncertain. The CDR3 extends over 11 amino acids. Trimming shortened V by 2 bases and J by 12 bases, and 8 bases separated the two germline ends. The CDR3 coding sequence is TGTGCCAGCAGTTTATTGGATGGGCAGTTCTTC. It is translated as CASSLLDGQFF.

V usage is TRBV7-8 and J usage is TRBJ2-2; no firm D call. The CDR3 contains 16 residues. The ends were cut back, 0 bases at V and 2 bases at J, with 10 bases in the middle. Germline CDR1 and CDR2: SGHVS and FQNEAQ. The CDR3 sequence is CASSLARALNTGELFF. CDR3 in DNA: TGTGCCAGCAGCTTAGCTCGGGCCTTAAACACCGGGGAGCTGTTTTTT.

The J gene is TRBJ2-5, the V gene TRBV27, with no clear D. Trimming removed 7 bases from V and 5 bases from J, with 20 bases in between. Germline CDR1 reads MNHEY; CDR2 reads SMNVEV (reference sequence). The CDR3 is made up of 15 amino acids. CDR3 DNA: TGTGCCAGCACAATTATCATTCTGTATTCGGAGACCCAGTACTTC. It translates to CASTIIILYSETQYF.

This clone was seen a handful of times. The genes are TRBV6-1 and TRBJ1-2, with D possibly TRBD1 on 5 matching bases. V was clipped by 5 bases and J by 8 bases, with 21 bases between them. Germline CDR1 MNHNS, CDR2 SASEGT. The CDR3 totals 15 residues. The CDR3 coding sequence is TGTGCCAGCAGTAGACCCGGGCAGGGTGGTGGAGGCTACACCTTC. This sequence encodes CASSRPGQGGGGYTF.

The CDR3 loop is CSAGVGLSDRYQETQYF. The CDR3 coding sequence is TGCAGTGCCGGAGTGGGACTATCGGACCGGTACCAAGAGACCCAGTACTTC. The chain is built from TRBV20-1 and TRBJ2-5, with 7 bases lining up with TRBD2. In germline, CDR1 is DFQATT, CDR2 SNEGSKA (reference sequence). There are 17 residues in the CDR3. The ends lost 6 bases at V and 0 bases at J; junction bases unmatched: 16.

This clone was observed many times. The same CDR3 can be traced to other DNA sequences in this sample. The chain combines TRBV3-1 with TRBJ2-7; TRBD2 matches at 12 bases. Germline V gene sequence: CDR1 LGHDT, CDR2 YNNKEL (reference sequence). There are 16 residues in the CDR3. Germline trimming cut 4 bases from V and 4 bases from J; bases unmatched to any gene: 8. The CDR3 region has the DNA TGTGCCAGCAGCCGGCGACTAGCGGGAGTGGAGTACGAGCAGTACTTC. It codes for CASSRRLAGVEYEQYF.

This clone is medium-sized (0.01 to 0.1%). The chain uses TRBV15 and TRBJ1-5; 9 bases map to TRBD1. The CDR3 covers 16 residues. Germline-derived CDR1 and CDR2 are LNHNV and YYDKDF (reference sequence). J gave up 5 bases and V 3 bases, and 8 bases lay outside the gene matches. Written as DNA, the CDR3 is TGTGCCACCAGCAGTAGACTGACAGGGGGAGATCAGCCCCAGCATTTT. Amino acid sequence: CATSSRLTGGDQPQHF. The full variable domain, with the rest looked up from reference TRBV15 and TRBJ1-5, is DAMVIQNPRYQVTQFGKPVTLSCSQTLNHNVMYWYQQKSSQAPKLLFHYYDKDFNNEADTPDNFQSRRPNTSFCFLDIRSPGLGDTAMYLCATSSRLTGGDQPQHFGDGTRLSIL.

This clone was seen a handful of times. This same CDR3 is encoded by further DNA sequences in the sample. The chain has TRBV28 and TRBJ1-4, with D possibly being TRBD1 (6 bases). Trimming pared 5 bases from V and 4 bases from J, leaving 14 bases between. The CDR3 spans 15 residues. Germline CDR1 MDHEN, CDR2 SYDVKM. The CDR3 DNA follows: TGTGCCAGCAGTACGCCCGGACAGAGTAATGAAAAACTGTTTTTT. Translated, it gives CASSTPGQSNEKLFF.

This clone has ten or more counts. CDR3 DNA sequence: TGTGCCAGCAGCTTGGACGTCGGAACTGAAGCTTTCTTT. This gives the protein CASSLDVGTEAFF. V and J are TRBV5-5 and TRBJ1-1; D is uncertain. Trimming stripped 0 bases from V and 5 bases from J, with 8 bases between. Germline-derived CDR1 and CDR2 are SGHKS and YYEKEE (reference sequence). The CDR3 contains 13 residues.

The V call is TRBV12-5, the J call TRBJ1-1; maybe TRBD1 (5 bases). Trimming removed 1 base at V and 7 bases at J, with 19 bases between. CDR3 length: 16 amino acids. CDR1 and CDR2 (germline): LGHNT, FRNRAP. CDR3 sequence (DNA): TGTGCTAGTGGTTTGGACCCCCCCGTTGGGGCCTATGAAGCTTTCTTT. Amino acids: CASGLDPPVGAYEAFF. Filled out from reference TRBV12-5 and TRBJ1-1, the complete variable domain reads DARVTQTPRHKVTEMGQEVTMRCQPILGHNTVFWYRQTMMQGLELLAYFRNRAPLDDSGMPKDRFSAEMPDATLATLKIQPSEPRDSAVYFCASGLDPPVGAYEAFFGQGTRLTVV.

About this clone itself: One end of the junction does not line up with germline, which may come from a read error. The chain couples TRBV20-1 to TRBJ2-7; D is uncertain. The CDR3 has 12 amino acids. CDR1 and CDR2 from the germline V gene are DFQATT and SNEGSKA (reference sequence). The CDR3 loop reads CRATAATYEQYF. The CDR3 coding sequence is TGCAGGGCTACAGCCGCCACTTACGAGCAGTACTTC.

The chain has TRBV10-2 and TRBJ1-1; 8 bases map to TRBD1. Germline CDR1 WSHSY, CDR2 SAAADI. This CDR3 comprises 14 residues. The J segment lost 3 bases and the V segment lost 5 bases, leaving 5 bases of the junction unmatched. CDR3 sequence reads: CASSRQGKDTEAFF. The CDR3 DNA reads as TGCGCCAGCAGTCGACAGGGGAAGGACACTGAAGCTTTCTTT.

With respect to this clone: Possible read error: a much larger clone is one base away. This chain connects TRBV2 to TRBJ2-5; TRBD1 is a possible D gene (5 bases). Per germline, CDR1 SNHLY and CDR2 FYNNEI. The CDR3 consists of 14 residues. The CDR3 nucleotides read TGTGCCAGCAGTGAATCAGTGGGGCAAGAGACCCAGCACTTC. This translates into CASSESVGQETQHF.

The chain employs TRBV15 and TRBJ1-5; 8 nucleotides align to TRBD1. This CDR3 has 14 amino acids. V shed 1 base and J 6 bases; nucleotides not matched to a gene: 2. Germline V gene lookup returns CDR1 LNHNV and CDR2 YYDKDF (reference sequence). CDR3 protein: CATSRGQGTQPQHF. The CDR3 coding sequence is TGTGCCACCAGCAGAGGACAGGGGACTCAGCCCCAGCATTTT.

V gene TRBV11-2 combines with J gene TRBJ2-7; tentatively, D is TRBD1 (6 bases). CDR1 is SGHAT, CDR2 FQNNGV, per germline. The CDR3 sequence is 14 residues long. V dropped 4 bases and J dropped 4 bases, with 14 bases sitting between them. CDR3 DNA: TGTGCCAGCAGCTCGACAGGTGGCCGTTACGAGCAGTACTTC. This gives the protein CASSSTGGRYEQYF.

This clone was observed at least ten times. The CDR3 does not close with the conserved phenylalanine or tryptophan, likely indicating a read error. Other DNA sequences in this specimen translate into the identical CDR3. This chain links TRBV20-1 with TRBJ2-7, with 12 bases matching TRBD2. In germline, CDR1 is DFQATT, CDR2 SNEGSKA (reference sequence). CDR3 length: 15 amino acids. The CDR3 DNA is TGCGGTGCTAGAACCGGGACTAGCGGGCTTTACGAGCAGTACCTC. Protein product: CGARTGTSGLYEQYL.

In its sample, this clone was seen a few times. The chain has TRBV27 and TRBJ2-6; D is unclear. The CDR3 is 14 residues long. V lost 8 bases, J lost 0 bases, and 8 bases lay in between. Germline CDR1 reads MNHEY; CDR2 reads SMNVEV (reference sequence). The CDR3 nucleotides read TGTGCCAGCTCCTGGGGCTCTGGGGCCAACGTCCTGACTTTC. This gives the protein CASSWGSGANVLTF.

This chain's CDR3 is CSASSYGTAHTEAFF. DNA for the CDR3: TGCAGTGCTAGTTCCTACGGGACAGCCCACACTGAAGCTTTCTTT. The genes are TRBV20-1 and TRBJ1-1; 7 bases are a match to TRBD1. Losses at the gene ends were 3 bases for V and 3 bases for J; bases not matched to a gene: 10. The CDR3 is 15 residues long. Germline lookup yields CDR1 DFQATT and CDR2 SNEGSKA (reference sequence).

In its sample, this clone ranks as medium-sized. The chain combines TRBV27 with TRBJ2-1; a possible D gene is TRBD2 (6 bases). Germline lookup yields CDR1 MNHEY and CDR2 SMNVEV (reference sequence). The CDR3 covers 12 residues. The ends were cut back, 5 bases at V and 9 bases at J, with 11 bases in the middle. The CDR3 region is CASSASVGEQFF. The CDR3 bases are TGTGCCAGCAGTGCTAGCGTCGGTGAGCAGTTCTTC.

This clone is large in the sample. The rearrangement links TRBV27 to TRBJ1-2; D remains unclear. Germline V lookup: CDR1 MNHEY, CDR2 SMNVEV (reference sequence). Trimming stripped 3 bases from V and 7 bases from J, with 15 bases between. The CDR3 spans 14 residues. This chain's CDR3 is CASSFTVNTLGYTF. The CDR3 DNA reads TGTGCCAGCAGTTTCACGGTCAACACCCTTGGCTACACCTTC.

This clone is medium-sized (0.01 to 0.1%). This clone may be a read error of a much larger clone one base away. This chain links TRBV6-2 or TRBV6-3 with TRBJ2-7; D possibly corresponds to TRBD2 (5 bases). The germline V and J ends were trimmed by 6 bases and 3 bases, with 12 bases remaining between them. Per germline, CDR1 MNHEY and CDR2 SVGEGT. This CDR3 is 13 amino acids long. CDR3 region: CASSPGVDYEQYF. CDR3 bases: TGTGCCAGCAGCCCCGGGGTCGACTACGAGCAGTACTTC.

The CDR3 loop is CASSIGQNNEQFF. The CDR3 nucleotides read TGTGCCAGTAGTATAGGACAGAACAATGAGCAGTTCTTC. This chain uses TRBV19 with TRBJ2-1, with D perhaps TRBD1 (5 bases). V lost 1 base and J 5 bases, leaving 6 bases between the germline ends. The CDR3 is 13 amino acids. From germline, CDR1 is LNHDA and CDR2 SQIVND (reference sequence).

This clone was recorded at least ten times. This chain links TRBV20-1 with TRBJ1-6; TRBD1 is a possible D gene (5 bases). The CDR3 has 14 residues. Germline values: CDR1 DFQATT, CDR2 SNEGSKA (reference sequence). Deletions cut 1 base from V and 4 bases from J, with 8 bases between. Written as DNA, the CDR3 is TGCAGTGCTAGAGGGCAGGGTTATAATTCACCCCTCCACTTT. It specifies CSARGQGYNSPLHF.

This clone was detected many times. The chain combines TRBV6-5 with TRBJ1-3; perhaps TRBD1 as D (5 bases). The CDR3 totals 18 residues. Germline CDR1 and CDR2: MNHEY and SVGAGI. V lost 2 bases and J lost 0, with 17 bases in between. CDR3 region: CASSYLTLGGDSGNTIYF. CDR3 bases: TGTGCCAGCAGTTACCTCACCCTCGGGGGGGACTCTGGAAACACCATATATTTT.

V and J are TRBV6-1 and TRBJ1-1; D is perhaps TRBD1 (5 bases). Trimming stripped 8 bases from V and 4 bases from J, with 17 bases between. The CDR3 sequence is 14 residues long. Germline loops: CDR1 MNHNS, CDR2 SASEGT. CDR3 sequence: CASGSEQAATEAFF. Here the CDR3 DNA reads TGTGCCAGCGGGTCGGAACAGGCCGCCACTGAAGCTTTCTTT.

This clone has just a few counts. Other DNA sequences from this sample encode an identical CDR3 as well. The genes are TRBV28 and TRBJ1-4; 9 bases are a match to TRBD1. V gave up 2 bases and J gave up 4 bases; unmatched junction bases: 5. The CDR3 has 16 residues. In germline, CDR1 is MDHEN, CDR2 SYDVKM. The CDR3 reads CASSLPGQGNNEKLFF. The CDR3 bases are TGTGCCAGCAGTTTACCTGGACAGGGGAATAATGAAAAACTGTTTTTT.

This clone was observed at least ten times. The chain combines TRBV5-8 with TRBJ2-7; a possible D gene is TRBD2 (6 bases). Germline lookup yields CDR1 SGHTS and CDR2 YDEGEE. The CDR3 extends over 13 amino acids. The ends were cut back, 2 bases at V and 7 bases at J, with 13 bases in the middle. The CDR3 loop reads CASSFRQAGEQYF. Written as DNA, the CDR3 is TGTGCCAGCAGCTTTCGGCAGGCGGGGGAGCAGTACTTC.

The sample holds a few counts of this clone. Other DNA sequences in this specimen translate into the identical CDR3. The chain links TRBV2 to TRBJ2-7, with D perhaps given as TRBD1 or TRBD2 (5 bases each). V lost 4 bases, J lost 9 bases, and 13 bases lay in between. The CDR3 is made up of 12 amino acids. The germline CDR1 and CDR2 sequences are SNHLY and FYNNEI. CDR3 in amino acids: CASSGTPRGQYF. Written as DNA, the CDR3 is TGTGCCAGCAGTGGTACTCCGAGGGGGCAGTACTTC.

This clone was seen ten or more times. This chain uses TRBV10-3 with TRBJ2-2, with D perhaps TRBD2 (6 bases). Germline assignment: CDR1 ENHRY and CDR2 SYGVKD. CDR3 size: 16 residues. Trimming cost V 0 bases and J 0 bases, with 8 bases left between them. The CDR3: CAISESGRTNTGELFF. DNA for the CDR3: TGTGCCATCAGTGAGTCGGGGAGGACGAACACCGGGGAGCTGTTTTTT.